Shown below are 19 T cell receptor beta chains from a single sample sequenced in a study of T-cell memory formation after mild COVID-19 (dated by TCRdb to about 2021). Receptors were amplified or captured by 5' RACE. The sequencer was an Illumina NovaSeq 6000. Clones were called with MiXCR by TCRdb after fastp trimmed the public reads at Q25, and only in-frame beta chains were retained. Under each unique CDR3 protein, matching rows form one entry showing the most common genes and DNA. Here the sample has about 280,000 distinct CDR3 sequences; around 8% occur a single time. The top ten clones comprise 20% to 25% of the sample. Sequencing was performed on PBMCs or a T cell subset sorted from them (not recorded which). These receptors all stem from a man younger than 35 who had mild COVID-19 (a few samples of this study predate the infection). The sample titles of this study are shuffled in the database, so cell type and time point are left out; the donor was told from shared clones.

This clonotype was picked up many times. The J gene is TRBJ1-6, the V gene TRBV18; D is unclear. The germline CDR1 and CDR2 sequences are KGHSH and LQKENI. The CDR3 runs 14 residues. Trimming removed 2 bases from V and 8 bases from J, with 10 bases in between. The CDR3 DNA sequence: TGTGCCAGCTCACCAACGAGTGGGGATTCACCCCTCCACTTT. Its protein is CASSPTSGDSPLHF.

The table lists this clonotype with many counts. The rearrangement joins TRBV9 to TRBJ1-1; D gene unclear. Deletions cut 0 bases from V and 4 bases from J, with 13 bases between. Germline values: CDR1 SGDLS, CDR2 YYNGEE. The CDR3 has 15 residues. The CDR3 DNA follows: TGTGCCAGCAGCGTAGGGTCCGCTTCGGGCACTGAAGCTTTCTTT. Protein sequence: CASSVGSASGTEAFF.

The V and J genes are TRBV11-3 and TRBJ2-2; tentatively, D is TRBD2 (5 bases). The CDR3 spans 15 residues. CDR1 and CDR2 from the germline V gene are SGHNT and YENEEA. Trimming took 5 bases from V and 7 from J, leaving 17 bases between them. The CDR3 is CASSPSPRAGGELFF. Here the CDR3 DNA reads TGTGCCAGCAGCCCCTCCCCGAGGGCCGGCGGGGAGCTGTTTTTT.

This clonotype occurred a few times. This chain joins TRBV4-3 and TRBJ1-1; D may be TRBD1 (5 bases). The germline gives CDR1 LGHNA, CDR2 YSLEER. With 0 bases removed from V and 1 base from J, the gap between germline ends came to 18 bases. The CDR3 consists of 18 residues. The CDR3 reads CASSQDFLSRGENTEAFF. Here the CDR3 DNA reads TGCGCCAGCAGCCAAGATTTTCTTTCGCGGGGGGAGAACACTGAAGCTTTCTTT.

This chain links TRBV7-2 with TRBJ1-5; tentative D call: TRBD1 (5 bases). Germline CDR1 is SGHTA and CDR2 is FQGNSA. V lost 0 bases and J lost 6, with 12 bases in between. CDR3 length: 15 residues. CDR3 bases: TGTGCCAGCAGCTTAGCTGGGGGGAGAGGTCAGCCCCAGCATTTT. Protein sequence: CASSLAGGRGQPQHF.

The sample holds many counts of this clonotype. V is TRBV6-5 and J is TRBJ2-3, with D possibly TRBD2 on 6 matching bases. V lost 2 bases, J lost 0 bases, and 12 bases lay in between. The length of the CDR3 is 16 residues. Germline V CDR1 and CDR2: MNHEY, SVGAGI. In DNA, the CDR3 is TGTGCCAGCAGTTACAGATGGAGGGGTAGCACAGATACGCAGTATTTT. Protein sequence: CASSYRWRGSTDTQYF.

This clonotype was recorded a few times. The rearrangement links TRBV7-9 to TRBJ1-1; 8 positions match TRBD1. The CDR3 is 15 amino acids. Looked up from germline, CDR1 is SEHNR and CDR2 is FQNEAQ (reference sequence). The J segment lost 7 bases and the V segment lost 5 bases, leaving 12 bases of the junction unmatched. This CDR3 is CASSPGTGGRSEAFF. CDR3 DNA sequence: TGTGCCAGCAGCCCCGGGACAGGTGGGAGAAGTGAAGCTTTCTTT. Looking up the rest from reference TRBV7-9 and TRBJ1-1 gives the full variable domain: DTGVSQNPRHKITKRGQNVTFRCDPISEHNRLYWYRQTLGQGPEFLTYFQNEAQLEKSRLLSDRFSAERPKGSFSTLEIQRTEQGDSAMYLCASSPGTGGRSEAFFGQGTRLTVV.

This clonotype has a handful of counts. The CDR3 DNA follows: TGTGCCACCAGTGATGCCCGGGGTTTACGACCTAACACCGGGGAGCTGTTTTTT. As protein: CATSDARGLRPNTGELFF. The V gene is TRBV24-1, the J gene TRBJ2-2, with D possibly matching TRBD2 (5 bases). Germline assignment: CDR1 KGHDR and CDR2 SFDVKD. The CDR3 has 18 residues. V was cut by 3 bases and J by 2 bases, with 18 bases left in between.

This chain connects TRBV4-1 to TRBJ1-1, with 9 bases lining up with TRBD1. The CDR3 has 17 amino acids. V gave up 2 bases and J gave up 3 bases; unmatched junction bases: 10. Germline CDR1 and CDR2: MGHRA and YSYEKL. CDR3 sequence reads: CASSQQGQGRYDTEAFF. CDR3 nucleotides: TGCGCCAGCAGCCAACAAGGACAGGGGAGGTATGACACTGAAGCTTTCTTT.

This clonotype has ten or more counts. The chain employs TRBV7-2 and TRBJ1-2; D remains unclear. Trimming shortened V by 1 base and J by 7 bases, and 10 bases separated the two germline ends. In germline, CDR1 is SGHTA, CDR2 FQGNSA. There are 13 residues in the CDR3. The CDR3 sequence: CASSLEANIGYTF. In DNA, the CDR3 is TGTGCCAGCAGCTTAGAAGCTAATATTGGCTACACCTTC.

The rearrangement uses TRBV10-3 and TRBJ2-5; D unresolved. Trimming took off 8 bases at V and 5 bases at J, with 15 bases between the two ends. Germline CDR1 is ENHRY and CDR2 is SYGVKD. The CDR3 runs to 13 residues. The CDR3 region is CAIGIAGVETQYF. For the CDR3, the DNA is TGTGCCATCGGGATAGCAGGTGTCGAGACCCAGTACTTC.

The CDR3 sequence is CASSLRPGLQETQYF. In DNA form, the CDR3 reads TGTGCCAGCAGCTTGAGACCGGGACTCCAAGAGACCCAGTACTTC. This chain uses TRBV5-6 with TRBJ2-5, with D tentatively TRBD2 (6 bases). The germline V gene has CDR1 SGHDT and CDR2 YYEEEE. Between the trimmed V and J ends, which lost 1 base and 1 base, there was a span of 11 bases. This CDR3 region has 15 residues.

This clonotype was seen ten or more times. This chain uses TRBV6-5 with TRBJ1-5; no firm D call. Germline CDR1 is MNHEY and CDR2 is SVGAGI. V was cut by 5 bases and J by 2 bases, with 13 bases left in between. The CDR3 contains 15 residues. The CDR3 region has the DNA TGTGCCAGCAGTAGCTACACCGGACGCAATCAGCCCCAGCATTTT. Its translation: CASSSYTGRNQPQHF.

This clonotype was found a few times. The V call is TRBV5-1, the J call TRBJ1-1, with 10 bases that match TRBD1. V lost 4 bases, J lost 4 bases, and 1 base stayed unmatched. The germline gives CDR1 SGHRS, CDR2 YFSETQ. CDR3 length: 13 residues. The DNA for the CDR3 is TGCGCCAGCAGCGGGACAGGGGTCACTGAAGCTTTCTTT. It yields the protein CASSGTGVTEAFF.

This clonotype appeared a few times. The CDR3 is CASSFSVNEQFF. CDR3 coding DNA: TGTGCCAGCAGTTTTTCAGTAAATGAGCAGTTCTTC. The chain combines TRBV12-3 or TRBV12-4 with TRBJ2-1; D is ambiguous. CDR3 size: 12 residues. Trimming removed 3 bases at V and 7 bases at J, with 7 bases between.

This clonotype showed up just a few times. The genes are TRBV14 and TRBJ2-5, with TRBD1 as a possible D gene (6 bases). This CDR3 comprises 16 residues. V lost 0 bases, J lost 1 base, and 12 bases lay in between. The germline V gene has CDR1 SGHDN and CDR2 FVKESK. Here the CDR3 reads CASSQDSGHTQETQYF. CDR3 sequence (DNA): TGTGCCAGCAGCCAAGATTCGGGACATACCCAAGAGACCCAGTACTTC.

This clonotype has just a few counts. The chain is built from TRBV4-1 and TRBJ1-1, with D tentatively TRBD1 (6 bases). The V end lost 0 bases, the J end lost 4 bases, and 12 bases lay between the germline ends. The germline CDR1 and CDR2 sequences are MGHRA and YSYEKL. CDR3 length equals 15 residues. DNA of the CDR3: TGCGCCAGCAGCCAAGACAGGGGATTCGGCACTGAAGCTTTCTTT. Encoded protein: CASSQDRGFGTEAFF.

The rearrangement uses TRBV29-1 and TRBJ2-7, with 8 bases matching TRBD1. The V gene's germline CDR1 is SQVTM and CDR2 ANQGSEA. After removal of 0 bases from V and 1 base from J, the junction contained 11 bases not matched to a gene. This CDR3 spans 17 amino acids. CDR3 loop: CSVEDPFTGGESYEQYF. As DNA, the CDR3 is TGCAGCGTTGAAGATCCCTTCACAGGGGGAGAGTCCTACGAGCAGTACTTC.

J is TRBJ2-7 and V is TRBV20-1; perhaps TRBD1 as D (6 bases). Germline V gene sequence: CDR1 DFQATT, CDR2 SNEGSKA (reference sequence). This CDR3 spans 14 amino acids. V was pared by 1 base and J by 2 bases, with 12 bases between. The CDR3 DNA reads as TGCAGTGCTAGAGGACAGGTCACCGCCTACGAGCAGTACTTC. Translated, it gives CSARGQVTAYEQYF.